This TCR beta chain was profiled in a study of cytomegalovirus exposure and HLA in healthy donors. Primers for the PCR totalled 60 Vbeta and 13 Jbeta. Assay: immunoSEQ multiplex PCR; the TCRdb copy retains only in-frame clones and omits some. The table has 140,000 to 150,000 clones, more than 75% seen once. This clone was picked up one time. Its target is unknown. CDR1 LNHNV and CDR2 YYDKDF come from the germline V gene (reference sequence). V gave up 8 bases and J gave up 7 bases; unmatched junction bases: 10. CDR3 size: 15 residues. Broader study findings: The number of N-insertions in an Asian-associated ancestry cluster was reportedly below the roughly 620-donor mean in a later analysis. In an earlier analysis, most TCR beta V segments were productive about 90% or about 30% of the time. In a later analysis, roughly 17,000 TCR beta sequences were associated with HLA alleles at 0.05 false discovery rate.

The receptor comes from a female donor in good health and CMV-seronegative. The J gene is TRBJ1-6, the V gene TRBV15, with 8 bases fitting TRBD1. The sample comprised PBMCs. In DNA, the CDR3 is TGTGCCACCCAAGCAGGGGGCGCCGGAAATTCACCCCTCCACTTT. Amino acids: CATQAGGAGNSPLHF.